Listed below are T cell receptor beta chains from one sample, sequenced in a study of T cells in Graves' hyperthyroidism and ophthalmopathy. TCRdb ran MiXCR on the multiplex PCR reads and lists one entry per CDR3 protein. The repertoire holds about 320,000 distinct CDR3 sequences, with around a sixth as singletons. The sample consisted of blood. The receptor set was obtained from a man aged 30 to 39 with Graves' hyperthyroidism. Each CDR3 is given with its conserved first and last residue. A D gene is named only where the DNA matches it firmly. Only some rows state a clone size, as once, few, many or a class for expanded clones.

d_call | clone_size | j_call | v_call | cdr3_aa | cdr3_nt
TRBD2 | few | TRBJ2-7 | TRBV20-1 | CSASFRLAGVYEQYF | TGCAGTGCTAGTTTTAGGCTAGCGGGAGTCTACGAGCAGTACTTC
TRBD2 | many | TRBJ2-7 | TRBV7-2 | CASSARTRFYEQYF | TGTGCCAGCAGCGCCAGGACTAGATTCTACGAGCAGTACTTC
NA | NA | TRBJ1-4 | TRBV28 | CASTPSAGVNEKLFF | TGTGCCAGCACCCCCTCGGCAGGGGTTAATGAAAAACTGTTTTTT
NA | few | TRBJ2-5 | TRBV5-1 | CASSLHEETQYF | TGCGCCAGCAGCTTACACGAAGAGACCCAGTACTTC
TRBD2 | many | TRBJ2-7 | TRBV6-1 | CASSRTSFYEQYF | TGTGCCAGCAGCCGGACTAGCTTCTACGAGCAGTACTTC
NA | NA | TRBJ2-5 | TRBV29-1 | CSVCLADRTLHQETQYF | TGCAGCGTCTGCCTGGCGGATCGCACCCTGCACCAAGAGACCCAGTACTTC
NA | many | TRBJ2-1 | TRBV28 | CASSPDGTNNEQFF | TGTGCCAGCAGTCCGGACGGAACTAACAATGAGCAGTTCTTC
NA | many | TRBJ2-1 | TRBV12-3/TRBV12-4 | CASSFPGRDSYNEQFF | TGTGCCAGCAGTTTTCCGGGAAGGGATTCCTACAATGAGCAGTTCTTC
NA | NA | TRBJ1-5 | TRBV6-6 | CASSYGGGGNQPQHF | TGTGCCAGCAGTTACGGGGGAGGGGGCAATCAGCCCCAGCATTTT
TRBD1 | few | TRBJ2-5 | TRBV7-6 | CASSLGQSGETQYF | TGTGCCAGCAGCTTGGGACAGTCAGGGGAGACCCAGTACTTC
NA | NA | TRBJ1-1 | TRBV18 | CASSADKNTEAFF | TGTGCCAGCTCCGCTGACAAGAACACTGAAGCTTTCTTT
NA | NA | TRBJ2-1 | TRBV10-2 | CAANRGSHNEQFF | TGCGCCGCTAATAGGGGGAGCCACAATGAGCAGTTCTTC
NA | NA | TRBJ2-7 | TRBV5-1 | CARGRRANEQYF | TGCGCCAGGGGGCGCAGGGCGAATGAGCAGTACTTC
TRBD1 | NA | TRBJ2-7 | TRBV29-1 | CSVKSGQAPYEQYF | TGCAGCGTTAAATCTGGACAGGCCCCCTACGAGCAGTACTTC
NA | few | TRBJ2-6 | TRBV5-1 | CATRDGYSGANVLTF | TGCGCCACCAGGGACGGATATTCTGGGGCCAACGTCCTGACTTTC
NA | NA | TRBJ1-1 | TRBV7-2 | CASSLRRGQEAFF | TGTGCCAGCAGCCTCAGGCGAGGACAGGAAGCTTTCTTT
TRBD2 | NA | TRBJ2-1 | TRBV24-1 | CATSDEWTSGSREQFF | TGTGCCACCAGTGATGAGTGGACTAGCGGGAGTAGAGAGCAGTTCTTC
TRBD2 | NA | TRBJ2-3 | TRBV19 | CASSSLGLADTDTQYF | TGTGCCAGTAGTAGCCTTGGACTAGCGGATACAGATACGCAGTATTTT
TRBD1 | many | TRBJ1-2 | TRBV6-1 | CASFPRQGLDAGYGYTF | TGTGCCAGTTTTCCCAGACAGGGGTTAGACGCGGGCTATGGCTACACCTTC
NA | many | TRBJ1-2 | TRBV2 | CASRDRPNYGYTF | TGTGCCAGCAGGGACAGACCTAACTATGGCTACACCTTC
TRBD2 | NA | TRBJ2-3 | TRBV28 | CASSLLAGGTSTDTQYF | TGTGCCAGCAGTTTACTAGCGGGAGGTACTAGCACAGATACGCAGTATTTT
NA | many | TRBJ2-7 | TRBV3-1 | CASSQGWRGEQYF | TGTGCCAGCAGCCAAGGGTGGAGGGGCGAGCAGTACTTC
TRBD2 | NA | TRBJ2-1 | TRBV7-6 | CASSPMVGLASNEQFF | TGTGCCAGCAGCCCCATGGTAGGACTAGCGTCCAATGAGCAGTTCTTC
NA | many | TRBJ2-7 | TRBV20-1 | CSARETGANEQYF | TGCAGTGCTAGAGAGACGGGAGCGAACGAGCAGTACTTC
NA | many | TRBJ2-1 | TRBV3-1 | CASSQADSHNEQFF | TGTGCCAGCAGCCAAGCCGACAGCCACAATGAGCAGTTCTTC
NA | many | TRBJ2-5 | TRBV2 | CASTAGPLLWYQETQYF | TGTGCCAGCACCGCAGGGCCTTTACTATGGTACCAAGAGACCCAGTACTTC
TRBD2 | many | TRBJ2-1 | TRBV5-1 | CASSLEGLAEVNEQFF | TGCGCCAGCAGCTTGGAGGGACTAGCAGAGGTGAATGAGCAGTTCTTC
TRBD2 | many | TRBJ2-2 | TRBV7-8 | CASSLGGRTGELFF | TGTGCCAGCAGCTTAGGCGGGAGAACCGGGGAGCTGTTTTTT
TRBD2 | many | TRBJ2-7 | TRBV20-1 | CSATSAPLAYEQYF | TGCAGTGCCACTAGCGCCCCACTAGCATACGAGCAGTACTTC
NA | few | TRBJ2-4 | TRBV27 | CASSSLSGPDLRKYF | TGTGCCAGCAGTTCACTTAGCGGCCCAGACCTAAGGAAGTACTTC
TRBD2 | many | TRBJ2-5 | TRBV20-1 | CSAVPGTSGSAKTQYF | TGCAGTGCCGTCCCCGGGACTAGCGGGAGCGCAAAGACCCAGTACTTC
NA | many | TRBJ2-2 | TRBV2 | CASSISGRELFF | TGTGCCAGCAGTATTTCGGGGAGGGAGCTGTTTTTT
NA | few | TRBJ2-1 | TRBV18 | CASSPIVMTSTGEQFF | TGTGCCAGCTCACCCATCGTCATGACTAGTACGGGGGAGCAGTTCTTC
NA | many | TRBJ1-2 | TRBV3-1 | CASSPSDRLSYTF | TGTGCCAGCAGCCCCTCGGACAGACTAAGTTACACCTTC
NA | few | TRBJ2-5 | TRBV20-1 | CSAMVATQYQETQYF | TGCAGTGCTATGGTTGCTACACAGTACCAAGAGACCCAGTACTTC
TRBD1 | few | TRBJ1-1 | TRBV20-1 | CSAIPGQGTGTEAFF | TGCAGTGCTATACCGGGACAGGGGACGGGCACTGAAGCTTTCTTT
NA | many | TRBJ2-7 | TRBV7-9 | CASSHAASYEQYF | TGTGCCAGCAGCCACGCCGCCTCCTACGAGCAGTACTTC
NA | many | TRBJ1-1 | TRBV28 | CASKGTEAFF | TGTGCCAGCAAGGGCACTGAAGCTTTCTTT
TRBD1 | NA | TRBJ1-1 | TRBV28 | CASSDPGQGNTEAFF | TGTGCCAGCAGTGACCCCGGACAGGGGAACACTGAAGCTTTCTTT